Sequencing of this TCR beta chain was carried out in a study of shared clonotypes between healthy human individuals. Profiled with immunoSEQ multiplex PCR; TCRdb holds only in-frame clones, not every one. The table records approximately 700,000 clones, about three quarters of them present only once. The clonotype comes from a woman aged 25 to 39 in good health. Input material: memory CD4+ T cells sorted from blood. Documented subset: CD45RA-negative fraction.

The CDR3 sequence is CASSLGRDYHEQYF. The CDR3 region has the DNA TGTGCCAGCAGTTTGGGCAGGGACTACCACGAGCAGTACTTC. The chain combines TRBV28 with TRBJ2-7; 7 bases agree with TRBD2. The CDR3 is made up of 14 amino acids. Germline values: CDR1 MDHEN, CDR2 SYDVKM. The J segment lost 5 bases and the V segment lost 3 bases, leaving 7 bases of the junction unmatched.